Listed below are T cell receptor beta chains from one sample, sequenced in a study of T cell responses to AZD1222 COVID-19 vaccine. The repertoire was sequenced with immunoSEQ multiplex PCR; TCRdb's copy has only in-frame clones and lacks some. The data contain 95,000 to 100,000 clones, about 87% of them singletons. The source was peripheral blood, collected 28 days after the second AZD1222 dose. These receptor sequences come from an adult who received the AZD1222 COVID-19 vaccine. Both conserved end residues are part of each CDR3. The order of the fields is CDR3 length, clone size, D gene, V gene, J gene, CDR3 DNA, CDR3 protein. D genes are given only for firm matches. Clone size is stated in some rows and not others, as once, few, many or a class when expanded.

12	NA	NA	TRBV6-2/TRBV6-3	TRBJ2-7	TGTGCCAGCAGTTATATTCCACGGGAGCAGTACTTC	CASSYIPREQYF
15	NA	NA	TRBV19	TRBJ1-6	TGTGCCAGTAGTATATGGGAGAACTCTAATTCACCCCTCCACTTT	CASSIWENSNSPLHF
12	NA	NA	TRBV20-1	TRBJ1-1	TGCAGTGCTAGTAGAGGAAACACTGAAGCTTTCTTT	CSASRGNTEAFF
13	NA	NA	TRBV5-5	TRBJ2-5	TGTGCCAGCAGCTTTGCTCGGGAAGAGACCCAGTACTTC	CASSFAREETQYF
17	NA	TRBD1	TRBV28	TRBJ2-3	TGTGCCAGCAGCCGAAAAGACAGGGGGCGGAGGATAGATACGCAGTATTTT	CASSRKDRGRRIDTQYF
15	NA	NA	TRBV19	TRBJ2-2	TGTGCCAGTAGTATAATCTCTGGAGGTGCCGGGGAGCTGTTTTTT	CASSIISGGAGELFF
15	NA	TRBD1	TRBV19	TRBJ1-1	TGTGCCAGTAGTATAAGGACAGGGAGGAACACTGAAGCTTTCTTT	CASSIRTGRNTEAFF
12	NA	NA	TRBV27	TRBJ2-7	TGTGCCAGCAGGCGACAGGTTTACGAGCAGTACTTC	CASRRQVYEQYF
15	NA	TRBD2	TRBV5-1	TRBJ2-3	TGCGCCAGCAGCGGTACTAGCGGGGGCACAGATACGCAGTATTTT	CASSGTSGGTDTQYF
15	NA	NA	TRBV6-6	TRBJ2-3	TGTGCCAGCAGTTACTCGAAGGGGGAGACGGATACGCAGTATTTT	CASSYSKGETDTQYF
16	NA	NA	TRBV3-1/TRBV3-2	TRBJ1-3	TGTGCCAGCAGCCAATACCACAGTGATACTGGAAACACCATATATTTT	CASSQYHSDTGNTIYF
17	once	TRBD2	TRBV5-1	TRBJ2-1	TGCGCCAGCAGCTTGGTGGCTAGCGGTAGCTCCTACAATGAGCAGTTCTTC	CASSLVASGSSYNEQFF
16	NA	TRBD1	TRBV23-1	TRBJ2-1	TGCGCCAGCAGTCAACGCCGGGACAGGGTTGTCCTGCAGGAGTTCTTC	CASSQRRDRVVLQEFF
10	NA	NA	TRBV20-1	TRBJ2-7	TGCAGTGCTAGGAAAAACGAGCAGTACTTC	CSARKNEQYF
16	NA	TRBD2	TRBV5-1	TRBJ2-3	TGCGCCAGCAGCGGAGGGGGACTAGCGGGAGCAGATACGCAGTATTTT	CASSGGGLAGADTQYF
16	NA	NA	TRBV5-1	TRBJ2-7	TGCGCCAGCAGCTTGGCCCGGGCCGCCGGAGGCAACGAGCAGTACTTC	CASSLARAAGGNEQYF
16	NA	NA	TRBV2	TRBJ1-5	TGTGCCAGCAGTGAAGCGCTGGGTTGGGGTGGGGGGCCCCAGCATTTT	CASSEALGWGGGPQHF
15	once	TRBD1	TRBV7-2	TRBJ2-5	TGTGCCAGCAGCTTTAGACAGGGGCGAAGGGAGACCCAGTACTTC	CASSFRQGRRETQYF
14	NA	NA	TRBV24-1	TRBJ1-2	TGTGCCACCAGTGATCCACCGAACGACTATGGCTACACCTTC	CATSDPPNDYGYTF
15	few	NA	TRBV19	TRBJ1-3	TGTGCCAGTAGTCCCCAACACAGCGGGGGAAACACCATATATTTT	CASSPQHSGGNTIYF
14	NA	TRBD1	TRBV28	TRBJ2-7	TGTGCCAGCAGTCCAGGACAGGGGCCCACCCAGGAGTACTTC	CASSPGQGPTQEYF
17	NA	NA	TRBV27	TRBJ2-7	TGTGCCAGCAGTTTGAACCCCGGGCCCACATCGAGCTCCGAGCAGTACTTC	CASSLNPGPTSSSEQYF
14	few	NA	TRBV6-6	TRBJ2-7	TGTGCCAGCAGTTACTCGGGGACACTCTACGAGCAGTACTTC	CASSYSGTLYEQYF
14	NA	NA	TRBV6-2/TRBV6-3	TRBJ1-4	TGTGCCAGCAGTTATTCGCACACGGTGAGAAAACTGTTTTTT	CASSYSHTVRKLFF
13	NA	NA	TRBV2	TRBJ1-5	TGTGCCAGCAGTGAACGGGACCATCAGCCCCAGCATTTT	CASSERDHQPQHF
17	NA	TRBD1	TRBV10-3	TRBJ1-2	TGTGCCATCAGTGAGGGGGGGACAGCGTACTCTAACTATGGCTACACCTTC	CAISEGGTAYSNYGYTF
14	NA	TRBD1	TRBV30	TRBJ1-5	TGTGCCTGGAGTGTGGGACAGGGGGGTCAGCCCCAGCATTTT	CAWSVGQGGQPQHF
15	once	NA	TRBV3-1/TRBV3-2	TRBJ2-2	TGTGCCAGCAGCCATTTCCGGTTTCGCACCGGGGAGCTGTTTTTT	CASSHFRFRTGELFF
15	NA	NA	TRBV18	TRBJ1-3	TGTGCCAGCTCACCGGACGGGGCAGGTGGAAACACCATATATTTT	CASSPDGAGGNTIYF
16	NA	NA	TRBV12-1	TRBJ2-1	TGTGCCAGCAGCTTTGCACTTTGGACAGGTTGGAATGAGCAGTTCTTC	CASSFALWTGWNEQFF
14	NA	TRBD1	TRBV11-1	TRBJ1-4	TGTGCCAGCGGATCGGGACAGGTGGATGAAAAACTGTTTTTT	CASGSGQVDEKLFF
12	NA	NA	TRBV4-2	TRBJ2-2	TGTGCCAGCAGCCAAGATTACGGGGAGCTGTTTTTT	CASSQDYGELFF
14	few	TRBD2	TRBV10-1	TRBJ2-5	TGCGCCAGCAGTCAGCGGGAGGTCCAAGAGACCCAGTACTTC	CASSQREVQETQYF
16	NA	NA	TRBV2	TRBJ2-3	TGTGCCAGCAGTGAAGGGTCCGGGGGCGGTGAAGATACGCAGTATTTT	CASSEGSGGGEDTQYF
15	NA	TRBD1	TRBV19	TRBJ1-2	TGTGCCAGTAGTATCCGGGACAGGGGGCATTATGGCTACACCTTC	CASSIRDRGHYGYTF
13	NA	TRBD2	TRBV6-6	TRBJ2-1	TGTGCCAGCAAGTTAGCGGGAGAATATGAGCAGTTCTTC	CASKLAGEYEQFF
14	NA	TRBD1	TRBV19	TRBJ1-1	TGTGCCAGTACCGACAGGGGGATTCTCACTGAAGCTTTCTTT	CASTDRGILTEAFF
16	NA	NA	TRBV4-3	TRBJ2-6	TGCGCCAGCAGCCCCCGGACAGACTCTGGGGCCAACGTCCTGACTTTC	CASSPRTDSGANVLTF
13	once	NA	TRBV12-3/TRBV12-4	TRBJ1-1	TGTGCCAGCAGTTCTGGGGGGCTCCCTGAAGCTTTCTTT	CASSSGGLPEAFF
15	NA	TRBD1	TRBV7-3	TRBJ1-1	TGTGCCAGCAGCTCCCGGACAGGGCCGAACACTGAAGCTTTCTTT	CASSSRTGPNTEAFF
15	NA	TRBD1	TRBV19	TRBJ1-1	TGTGCCAGCCCCGGAGGGGACAGGGGGCAATTAGAAGCTTTCTTT	CASPGGDRGQLEAFF
14	NA	NA	TRBV28	TRBJ2-2	TGTGCCAGCAGTTTCCTTTTGTCGGCCGGGGAGCTGTTTTTT	CASSFLLSAGELFF
17	NA	TRBD1	TRBV5-8	TRBJ2-7	TGTGCCAGCAGGTCACCTTCGACAGGGATCGGCTCCTACGAGCAGTACTTC	CASRSPSTGIGSYEQYF
14	NA	TRBD1	TRBV5-1	TRBJ2-7	TGCGCCAGCAGCTTCGACAGGGGTGAGGACGAGCAGTACTTC	CASSFDRGEDEQYF
15	NA	TRBD2	TRBV7-2	TRBJ2-1	TGTGCCAGCAGCTTAGGACTAGCGGGAGTGGATGAGCAGTTCTTC	CASSLGLAGVDEQFF